This T cell receptor beta chain was retrieved from a study of CD8+ T cells in alopecia areata (dated by TCRdb to 2016 to 2018). For the wider study: Treated patients were enrolled in an open-label pilot trial of oral tofacitinib, 5 to 10 mg twice daily, for moderate-to-severe alopecia areata. RNA was extracted with the PAXgene miRNA kit for fixed scalp, the miRNeasy kit for PBMCs, and the RNeasy kit for mouse skin. Biopsies were taken from tofacitinib-treated patients at baseline and again at 4 and 24 weeks into treatment, and several of those patients also had a later scalp biopsy. High-throughput TCRbeta sequencing was used to examine T cell clonal expansion in alopecia areata in both the C3H/HeJ mouse model and human patients. Scalp tissue and sorted CD4+ and CD8+ peripheral blood T cells from patchy and totalis/universalis alopecia areata patients and from healthy controls were covered by human TCRbeta sequencing. TCRbeta CDR3 regions were amplified by immunoSEQ multiplex PCR using 35 Vbeta forward and 13 Jbeta reverse primers. Clonality in the scalp was compared among normal scalp (n=4), patchy alopecia areata scalp (n=8), and alopecia totalis/universalis scalp (n=8). Tofacitinib was given for 6 to 18 months, followed by 6 months of follow-up off drug to assess delayed response and recurrence.

From alopecia areata patients, peripheral blood was collected along with lesional scalp punch biopsies. PBMCs were separated by density centrifugation and stained for CD3, CD4 and CD8, after which CD4+ and CD8+ T cells were sorted on a FACSAria. To note about this clone: Its binding antigen is unknown. No qualities accompany the bases; no much larger clone lies one base away.

Library creation used the immunoSEQ multiplex PCR assay. For TCR sequencing, RNA was extracted from every sample and reverse transcribed into cDNA to serve as template. SuperScript III was used for first-strand cDNA synthesis, primed with a 2:1 mix of oligo-dT and random hexamers. A synthetic immune receptor repertoire was used to assess amplification bias, and residual bias was removed computationally. On the study's bioinformatics: Raw reads were preprocessed to remove errors, and CDR3 was defined according to IMGT conventions as the region from the conserved cysteine to phenylalanine. Clonality was computed as 1 minus the Shannon entropy, with the entropy normalized by log2 of the number of productive unique TCRs. Whether each scalp clone was CD4 or CD8 was inferred by checking scalp TCRbeta sequences against the CD4 and CD8 repertoires from sorted blood. In its TCRdb copy, this immuneACCESS table keeps in-frame sequences only and misses some clones. Where compared with another copy, unresolved V genes explain less than half of these, and the others have no known cause. The D gene and trimming were derived from the DNA, and the V and J assignments and clone size from that table. This sample gives about 97,000 clones in total; roughly two fifths of them show up just once. About 1.4% of the sample is in the top ten clones.

Overall results and qualifications from the work: Compared with normal scalp, lesional scalp, particularly in alopecia totalis/universalis, had higher clonality and more expanded CD8+ clones, which suggests antigenic drive. Shared TCR sequences between patients were less evident than in mice, which may be partly attributable to HLA diversity in the patient population. Unlike mouse skin, where gammadelta T cells dominate, normal human skin contains resident alphabeta T cells that get sequenced too, which complicates analysis of the scalp TCR repertoire.

CDR1 and CDR2 (SGHDT, YYEEEE) derive from the germline V gene. The CDR3 spans 15 residues, from the cysteine through the phenylalanine. This entry keeps only the CDR3 DNA: 45 bases, framed from base 1. V and J lose 4 bases and 4 bases, and a span of 17 bases separates them. This sequence was found in a human donor with alopecia areata. The sequence links TRBV5-6 to TRBJ1-2; the best D guess is TRBD1, with 5 bases matching. What was sequenced was CD4+ T cells sorted from blood. In nucleotides, the sequence is TGTGCCAGCAGCATCATTTCTCAGGGAAGCTATGGCTACACCTTC. Translated, this is CASSIISQGSYGYTF.